This T cell receptor (beta chain) was captured by sequencing in a study of CD8+ T cells in alopecia areata. Study-wide results and limits: Since there was just one nonresponder, nobody can yet say how baseline CD8+ expansion ties to response. Sequences from scalp samples also cover resident alphabeta T cells of normal skin. Significant decreases in scalp clonality and expanded CD8+ clones followed tofacitinib treatment.

The sequencing template was cDNA reverse transcribed from extracted RNA. Only in-frame clones appear in the TCRdb table, and some are missing; sequencing was by immunoSEQ multiplex PCR. This table holds about 220,000 clones, under 60% found once. Germline V gene sequence: CDR1 SGHTA, CDR2 FQGNSA. This CDR3 is 15 amino acids long. V shed 5 bases and J shed 3 bases, with 17 bases lying between them. About this clone: The target antigen is unknown.

The treatment was: oral pan-JAK inhibitor, 5-10 mg twice daily. The origin of this receptor is a human donor with alopecia areata. The sample here was CD4+ T cells sorted from blood, taken at week 4, from a patient treated with tofacitinib. The rearrangement uses TRBV7-2 and TRBJ2-7; D is undetermined. The CDR3 DNA is TGTGCCAGCAGCCCAGGCGGTAGGATGGACTACGAGCAGTACTTC. Protein product: CASSPGGRMDYEQYF.